Reported below is one T cell receptor beta chain. Its cognate antigen is unknown. PCR primers comprised 60 Vbeta and 13 Jbeta primers. Here immunoSEQ multiplex PCR was the method, and the copy in TCRdb shows in-frame clones only, minus some. The data show around 30,000 clones, about 83% seen once. This entry comes from a study of cytomegalovirus exposure and HLA in healthy donors. Study observations and caveats: Some segments of the V type, notably TRBV6-2 and TRBV6-3, were excluded as indistinguishable.

The CDR3 contains 11 residues. CDR1 is MRHNA and CDR2 is SNTAGT in the germline V gene. The V end lost 4 bases, the J end lost 7 bases, and 7 bases lay between the germline ends. This TCR derives from a boy aged 5-17 years in good health and CMV-seronegative. The specimen sequenced was PBMCs. This chain connects TRBV6-4 to TRBJ2-5; D gene uncertain. The CDR3 reads CASSGSGTQYF. The CDR3 DNA reads TGTGCCAGCAGTGGATCAGGGACCCAGTACTTC.